This TCR beta chain comes out of a study of blood T cell repertoires in COVID-19. Whole-study context: Researchers got acute and convalescent COVID-19 samples from the United States, Italy and Spain. The analysed material was cDNA or gDNA that came from T cells, B-cell-depleted T cells, or PBMCs.

This clone turned up a few times. The sample carries other DNA sequences with the same CDR3. Original processing notes: Counts of nucleated cells, estimated from reference gene primer amplification, were obtained. This table comes from immunoSEQ multiplex PCR, and its TCRdb copy is limited to in-frame clones, with some not included. The V and J calls and clone size are taken from that table; D and trimming were inferred from the DNA. This repertoire shows about 100,000 clones, about 80% found once; its top ten account for roughly 31%. Trimming pared 0 bases from V and 1 base from J, leaving 6 bases between. The CDR3 contains 14 residues. The V gene's germline CDR1 is MNHEY and CDR2 SMNVEV (reference sequence).

Source material: peripheral blood. The V and J genes are TRBV27 and TRBJ1-1; D not certain. This clonotype was obtained from a man between 65 and 79 years old with active or convalescent COVID-19. Written as DNA, the CDR3 is TGTGCCAGCAGTTTATCCCGGGGGAACACTGAAGCTTTCTTT. Amino acids: CASSLSRGNTEAFF.